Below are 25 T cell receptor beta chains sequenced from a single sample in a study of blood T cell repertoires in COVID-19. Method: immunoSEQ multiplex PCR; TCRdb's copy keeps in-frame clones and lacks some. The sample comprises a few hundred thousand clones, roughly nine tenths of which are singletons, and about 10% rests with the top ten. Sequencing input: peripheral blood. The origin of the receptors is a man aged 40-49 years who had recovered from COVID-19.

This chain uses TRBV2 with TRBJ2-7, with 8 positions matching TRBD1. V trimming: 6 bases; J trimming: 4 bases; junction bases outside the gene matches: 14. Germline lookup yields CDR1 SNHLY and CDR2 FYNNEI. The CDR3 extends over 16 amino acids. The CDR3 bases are TGTGCCAGCAGGCAGGGGGCAACCCTAGACTATTACGAGCAGTACTTC. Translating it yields CASRQGATLDYYEQYF.

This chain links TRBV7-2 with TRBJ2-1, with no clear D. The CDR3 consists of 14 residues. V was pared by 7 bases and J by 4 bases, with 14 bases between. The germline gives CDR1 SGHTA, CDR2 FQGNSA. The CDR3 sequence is CASTPRGTYNEQFF. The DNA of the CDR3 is TGTGCCAGCACCCCCCGCGGAACGTACAATGAGCAGTTCTTC.

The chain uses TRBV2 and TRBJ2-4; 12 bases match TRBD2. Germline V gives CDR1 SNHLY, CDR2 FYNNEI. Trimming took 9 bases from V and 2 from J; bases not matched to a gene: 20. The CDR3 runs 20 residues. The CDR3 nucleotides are TGTGCCAGTCTCGGCAGGGTAGAACTAGCGGGAGGTGGGACCAAAAACATTCAGTACTTC. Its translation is CASLGRVELAGGGTKNIQYF.

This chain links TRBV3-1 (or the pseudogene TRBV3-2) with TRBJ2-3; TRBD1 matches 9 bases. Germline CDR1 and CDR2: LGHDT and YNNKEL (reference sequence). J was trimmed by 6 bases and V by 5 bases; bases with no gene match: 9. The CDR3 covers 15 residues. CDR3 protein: CASSSSQGAGDTQYF. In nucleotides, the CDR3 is TGTGCCAGCAGCTCCTCACAGGGGGCAGGGGATACGCAGTATTTT.

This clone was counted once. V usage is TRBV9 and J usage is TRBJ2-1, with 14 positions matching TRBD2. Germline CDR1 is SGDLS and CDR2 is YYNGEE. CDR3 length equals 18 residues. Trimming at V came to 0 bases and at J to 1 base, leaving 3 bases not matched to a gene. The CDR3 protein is CASSVAGLAGGSYNEQFF. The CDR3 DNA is TGTGCCAGCAGCGTAGCTGGACTAGCGGGAGGATCCTACAATGAGCAGTTCTTC.

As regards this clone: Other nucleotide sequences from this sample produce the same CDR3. CDR3 amino acids: CASSLSGGSSYNEQFF. Here the CDR3 DNA reads TGCGCCAGCAGCTTGTCCGGCGGAAGCTCCTACAATGAGCAGTTCTTC. The chain has TRBV5-1 and TRBJ2-1; D unclear. V was trimmed by 1 base and J by 0 bases, leaving 11 bases between them. Germline lookup yields CDR1 SGHRS and CDR2 YFSETQ. The CDR3 is 16 residues long.

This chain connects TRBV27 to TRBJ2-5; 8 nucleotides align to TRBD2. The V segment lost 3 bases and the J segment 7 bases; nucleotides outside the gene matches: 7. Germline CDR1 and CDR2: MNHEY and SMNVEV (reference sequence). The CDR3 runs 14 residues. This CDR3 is CASSFQSGSGTQYF. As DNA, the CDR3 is TGTGCCAGCAGTTTCCAAAGCGGGAGCGGGACCCAGTACTTC.

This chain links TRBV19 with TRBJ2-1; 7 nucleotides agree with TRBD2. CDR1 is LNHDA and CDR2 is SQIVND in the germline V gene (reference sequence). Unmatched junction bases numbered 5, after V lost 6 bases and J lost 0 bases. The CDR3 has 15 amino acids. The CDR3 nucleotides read TGTGCCAGTAGCCCGGGAGGTAGCTCCTACAATGAGCAGTTCTTC. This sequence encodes CASSPGGSSYNEQFF.

The CDR3 DNA follows: TGTGTAACGGCAGGGAATTCACCCCTCCACTTT. Encoded protein: CVTAGNSPLHF. The chain carries TRBV6-6 and TRBJ1-6, with D tentatively TRBD1 (5 bases). Germline V gene lookup returns CDR1 MNHNY and CDR2 SVGAGI (reference sequence). CDR3 length: 11 amino acids.

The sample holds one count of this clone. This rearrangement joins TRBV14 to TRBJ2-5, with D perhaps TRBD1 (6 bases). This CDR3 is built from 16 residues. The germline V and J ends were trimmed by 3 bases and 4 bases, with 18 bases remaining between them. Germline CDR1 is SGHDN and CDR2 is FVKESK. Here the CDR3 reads CASSQATGTVRETQYF. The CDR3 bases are TGTGCCAGCAGCCAGGCGACAGGTACTGTTCGAGAGACCCAGTACTTC.

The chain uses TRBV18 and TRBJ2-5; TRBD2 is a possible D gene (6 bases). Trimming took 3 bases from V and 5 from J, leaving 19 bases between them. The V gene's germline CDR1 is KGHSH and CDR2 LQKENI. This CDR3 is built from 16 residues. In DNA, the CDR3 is TGTGCCAGCTCACCTCCTGGGGTAGCGGACCGGGAGACCCAGTACTTC. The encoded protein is CASSPPGVADRETQYF.

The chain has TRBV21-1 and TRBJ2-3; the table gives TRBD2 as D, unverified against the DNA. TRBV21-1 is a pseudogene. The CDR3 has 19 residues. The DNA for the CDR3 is TGTGCCAGCAGCAAAGAGTTGGCGTCAGGGTGGGAGGGCACAGATACGCAGTATTTT. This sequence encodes CASSKELASGWEGTDTQYF.

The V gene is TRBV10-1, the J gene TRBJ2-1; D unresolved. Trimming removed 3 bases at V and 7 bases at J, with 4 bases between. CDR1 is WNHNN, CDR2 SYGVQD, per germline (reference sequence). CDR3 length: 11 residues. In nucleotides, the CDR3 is TGCGCCAGCAGTGATCGTAATGAGCAGTTCTTC. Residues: CASSDRNEQFF.

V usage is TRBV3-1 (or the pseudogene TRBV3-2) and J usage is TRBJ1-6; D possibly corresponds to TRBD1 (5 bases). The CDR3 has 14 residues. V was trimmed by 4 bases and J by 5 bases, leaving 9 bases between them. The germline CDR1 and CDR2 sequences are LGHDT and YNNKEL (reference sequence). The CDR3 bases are TGTGCCAGCAGCCCCGCGGGGGATAATTCACCCCTCCACTTT. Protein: CASSPAGDNSPLHF.

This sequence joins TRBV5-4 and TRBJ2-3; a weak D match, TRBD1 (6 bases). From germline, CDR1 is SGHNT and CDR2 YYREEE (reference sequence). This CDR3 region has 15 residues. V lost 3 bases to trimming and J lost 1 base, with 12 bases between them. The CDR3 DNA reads TGTGCCAGCAGCTCCCAGGGGCCGGGCACAGATACGCAGTATTTT. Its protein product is CASSSQGPGTDTQYF.

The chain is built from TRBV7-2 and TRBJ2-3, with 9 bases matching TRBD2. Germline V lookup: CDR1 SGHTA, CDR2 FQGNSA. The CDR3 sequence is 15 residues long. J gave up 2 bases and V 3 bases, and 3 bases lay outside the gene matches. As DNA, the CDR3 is TGTGCCAGCAGCTTTCGCGGGGGGGACACAGATACGCAGTATTTT. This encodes CASSFRGGDTDTQYF. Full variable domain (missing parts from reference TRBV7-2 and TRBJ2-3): GAGVSQSPSNKVTEKGKDVELRCDPISGHTALYWYRQSLGQGLEFLIYFQGNSAPDKSGLPSDRFSAERTGGSVSTLTIQRTQQEDSAVYLCASSFRGGDTDTQYFGPGTRLTVL.

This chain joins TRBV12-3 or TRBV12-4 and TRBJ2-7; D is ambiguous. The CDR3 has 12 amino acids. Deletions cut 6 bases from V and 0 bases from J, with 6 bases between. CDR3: CASSSSSYEQYF. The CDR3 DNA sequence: TGTGCCAGCAGCTCCTCCTCCTACGAGCAGTACTTC.

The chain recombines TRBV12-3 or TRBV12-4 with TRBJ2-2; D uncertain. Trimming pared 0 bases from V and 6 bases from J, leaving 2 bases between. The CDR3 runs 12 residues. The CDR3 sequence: CASSLAAGELFF. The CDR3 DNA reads TGTGCCAGCAGTTTAGCCGCCGGGGAGCTGTTTTTT.

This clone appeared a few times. The CDR3 DNA follows: TGTGCCAGCAGCCATAGACTAGCGGGGGGGGCTTCGCAGTTCTTC. This encodes CASSHRLAGGASQFF. This chain uses TRBV3-1 (or the pseudogene TRBV3-2) with TRBJ2-1; 14 positions agree with TRBD2. CDR3 length: 15 residues. In germline, CDR1 is LGHDT, CDR2 YNNKEL (reference sequence). Losses at the gene ends were 3 bases for V and 12 bases for J; bases not matched to a gene: 7.

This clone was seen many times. CDR3 loop: CASSKAGLPYEQYF. CDR3 DNA sequence: TGTGCCAGTAGTAAGGCGGGCTTACCCTACGAGCAGTACTTC. The chain joins TRBV19 to TRBJ2-7, with D possibly being TRBD2 (5 bases). V was clipped by 4 bases and J by 2 bases, with 12 bases between them. The CDR3 runs to 14 residues. In germline, CDR1 is LNHDA, CDR2 SQIVND (reference sequence).

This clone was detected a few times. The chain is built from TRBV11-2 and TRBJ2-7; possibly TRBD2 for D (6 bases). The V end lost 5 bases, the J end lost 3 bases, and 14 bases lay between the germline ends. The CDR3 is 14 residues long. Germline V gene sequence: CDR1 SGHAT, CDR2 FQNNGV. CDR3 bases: TGTGCCAGCAGCGCACGGGACTTAAGCTACGAGCAGTACTTC. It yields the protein CASSARDLSYEQYF.

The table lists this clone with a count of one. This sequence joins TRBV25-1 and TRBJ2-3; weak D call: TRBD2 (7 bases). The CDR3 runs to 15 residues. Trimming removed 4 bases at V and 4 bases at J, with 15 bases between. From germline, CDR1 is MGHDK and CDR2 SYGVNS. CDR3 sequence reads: CASSVWGGPADTQYF. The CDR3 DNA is TGTGCCAGCAGTGTTTGGGGGGGCCCCGCAGATACGCAGTATTTT.

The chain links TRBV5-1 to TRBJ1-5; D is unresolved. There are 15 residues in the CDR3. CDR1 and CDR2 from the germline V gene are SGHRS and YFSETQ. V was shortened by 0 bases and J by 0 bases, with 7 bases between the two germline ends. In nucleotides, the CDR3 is TGCGCCAGCAGCTTGGATCCTTATAGCAATCAGCCCCAGCATTTT. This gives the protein CASSLDPYSNQPQHF. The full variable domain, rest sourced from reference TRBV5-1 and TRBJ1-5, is KAGVTQTPRYLIKTRGQQVTLSCSPISGHRSVSWYQQTPGQGLQFLFEYFSETQRNKGNFPGRFSGRQFSNSRSEMNVSTLELGDSALYLCASSLDPYSNQPQHFGDGTRLSIL.

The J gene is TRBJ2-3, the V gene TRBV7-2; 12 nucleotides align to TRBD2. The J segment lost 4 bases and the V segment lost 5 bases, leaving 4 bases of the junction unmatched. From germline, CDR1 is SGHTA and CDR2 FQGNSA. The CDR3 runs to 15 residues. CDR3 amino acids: CASSRLAGGADTQYF. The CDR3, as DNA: TGTGCCAGCAGCCGCCTAGCGGGAGGGGCAGATACGCAGTATTTT.

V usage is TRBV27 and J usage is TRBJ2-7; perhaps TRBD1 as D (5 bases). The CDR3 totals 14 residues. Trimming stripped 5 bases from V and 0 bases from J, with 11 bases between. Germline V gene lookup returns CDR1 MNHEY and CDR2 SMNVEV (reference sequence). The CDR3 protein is CASSRPGNSYEQYF. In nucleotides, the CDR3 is TGTGCCAGCAGTCGCCCAGGGAACTCCTACGAGCAGTACTTC.